The entry below describes one T cell receptor (beta chain). The antigen remains unidentified. This specimen belongs to a study of shared clonotypes between healthy human individuals. Original data processing: ImmunoSEQ output held junction-only sequences without quality scores, so filtering differed. Method: immunoSEQ multiplex PCR; TCRdb's copy keeps in-frame clones and lacks some. V and J calls and clone size are given by that table; D and trimming were obtained from the DNA. The sample has around 640,000 clones, about 96% seen once. V was pared by 7 bases and J by 11 bases, with 18 bases between. In germline, CDR1 is SGHNT, CDR2 YYREEE (reference sequence). The CDR3 runs to 12 residues. Points from the study as a whole: Sampling used blood alone; tissue repertoires probably differ. Between a handful of donors, naive CD4 clonotypes were shared at a level of around 5.2%. Donor clonotype sharing was expected to depend on sequencing depth.

CD45RO-negative, CCR7-selected cells formed the naive CD8 fraction, which excluded terminally differentiated effector memory CD45RA+ cells. Sequenced material: naive CD8+ T cells sorted from blood. The gene calls are TRBV5-4 and TRBJ1-1; TRBD1 is a possible D gene (5 bases). The clonotype was recovered from a young woman in good health. CDR3 region: CASAPGIGEAFF. Here the CDR3 DNA reads TGTGCCAGCGCCCCAGGGATAGGTGAGGCTTTCTTT.